A single sample gave rise to the 23 T cell receptor beta chains below, sequenced in a study of CD8+ T cells in alopecia areata. Treatment here: oral pan-JAK inhibitor, 5-10 mg twice daily. TCR sequencing used cDNA made by reverse transcription of extracted RNA. TCRdb's table, derived via immunoSEQ multiplex PCR, lists solely in-frame clones and lacks some. The data show over 150,000 clones, with roughly 53% seen just once and 10% to 13% held by the top ten. Sequencing used CD8+ T cells sorted from blood, obtained at week 24, from a patient treated with tofacitinib. The receptors originated from a human donor with alopecia areata.

The chain carries TRBV5-1 and TRBJ2-7, with D possibly matching TRBD2 (6 bases). This CDR3 has 15 residues. Per the germline V gene, CDR1 is SGHRS and CDR2 is YFSETQ. V gave up 0 bases and J gave up 7 bases, with 17 bases separating them. DNA for the CDR3: TGCGCCAGCAGCTTGGATTTTGGGGCGGGGAGTGAGCAGTACTTC. Its protein is CASSLDFGAGSEQYF.

This chain links TRBV27 with TRBJ2-5, with D hard to call. CDR3 length equals 14 residues. V was cut by 5 bases and J by 1 base, with 11 bases left in between. Per germline, CDR1 MNHEY and CDR2 SMNVEV (reference sequence). Here the CDR3 reads CASSERSPQETQYF. The CDR3 DNA reads TGTGCCAGCAGTGAAAGGAGTCCCCAAGAGACCCAGTACTTC.

The rearrangement links TRBV10-2 to TRBJ1-2, with no clear D. V was pared by 3 bases and J by 4 bases, with 9 bases between. Germline V CDR1 and CDR2: WSHSY, SAAADI. The CDR3 runs to 13 residues. CDR3 nucleotide sequence: TGCGCCAGCAGTGAAGGCCCTGGCTATGGCTACACCTTC. Translating it yields CASSEGPGYGYTF.

This sequence joins TRBV2 and TRBJ1-1; D may be TRBD1 (5 bases). Germline V gives CDR1 SNHLY, CDR2 FYNNEI. The CDR3 runs to 11 residues. V gave up 7 bases and J gave up 7 bases, with 10 bases separating them. CDR3 sequence reads: CASTGGNEAFF. CDR3 sequence (DNA): TGTGCCAGCACTGGGGGTAATGAAGCTTTCTTT.

As to this clone: Other DNA sequences from this sample encode an identical CDR3 as well. This chain links TRBV29-1 with TRBJ2-1, with D unresolved. The CDR3 sequence is 10 residues long. The ends were cut back, 4 bases at V and 5 bases at J, with 3 bases in the middle. The germline V gene has CDR1 SQVTM and CDR2 ANQGSEA. The CDR3: CSVAHNEQFF. The CDR3 nucleotides are TGCAGCGTTGCACACAATGAGCAGTTCTTC.

The V gene is TRBV15, the J gene TRBJ2-7; 10 nucleotides line up with TRBD2. The J segment lost 4 bases and the V segment lost 0 bases, leaving 3 bases of the junction unmatched. The V gene's germline CDR1 is LNHNV and CDR2 YYDKDF (reference sequence). This CDR3 contains 15 residues. CDR3 in DNA: TGTGCCACCAGCAGAGAACTTAGCGGGGGGTACGAGCAGTACTTC. Encoded protein: CATSRELSGGYEQYF. Full variable domain (outside the CDR3, taken from reference TRBV15 and TRBJ2-7): DAMVIQNPRYQVTQFGKPVTLSCSQTLNHNVMYWYQQKSSQAPKLLFHYYDKDFNNEADTPDNFQSRRPNTSFCFLDIRSPGLGDTAMYLCATSRELSGGYEQYFGPGTRLTVT.

This clone turned up a few times. The chain combines TRBV15 with TRBJ1-2, with TRBD1 as a possible D gene (5 bases). Trimming stripped 3 bases from V and 5 bases from J, with 10 bases between. The CDR3 length is 13 residues. Germline V gives CDR1 LNHNV, CDR2 YYDKDF (reference sequence). Here the CDR3 reads CATSSEDTYGYTF. Written as DNA, the CDR3 is TGTGCCACCAGCAGCGAGGACACGTATGGCTACACCTTC.

The CDR3 DNA follows: TGTGCCAGCAGCCTCGGGATGCAAGCCGCTGAAGCTTTCTTT. Its protein product is CASSLGMQAAEAFF. The chain links TRBV5-6 to TRBJ1-1, with unresolved D. This CDR3 has 14 residues. V gave up 4 bases and J gave up 6 bases, with 16 bases separating them. CDR1 is SGHDT, CDR2 YYEEEE, per germline.

The chain is built from TRBV7-8 and TRBJ1-6; D not resolved. Between the trimmed V and J ends, which lost 10 bases and 7 bases, there was a span of 20 bases. Germline V lookup: CDR1 SGHVS, CDR2 FQNEAQ. The CDR3 totals 15 residues. The CDR3 DNA reads as TGTGCCACCATAGCCTCTCGGACTGAAAATTCACCCCTCCACTTT. It is translated as CATIASRTENSPLHF.

The chain combines TRBV5-1 with TRBJ1-1; no firm D call. CDR3 size: 13 residues. Germline CDR1 SGHRS, CDR2 YFSETQ. Trimming stripped 0 bases from V and 11 bases from J, with 14 bases between. The CDR3 sequence is CASSLDPSREAFF. Written as DNA, the CDR3 is TGCGCCAGCAGCTTGGACCCCTCTAGGGAGGCTTTCTTT.

V is TRBV30 and J is TRBJ1-4, with TRBD1 as a possible D gene (5 bases). CDR3 length: 14 amino acids. Germline CDR1 GTSNPN, CDR2 SVGIG (reference sequence). The V gene lost 4 bases and the J gene lost 1 base, with 10 bases spanning the gap. This CDR3 reads CAWNGHRTNEKLFF. CDR3 DNA: TGTGCCTGGAACGGACATCGAACTAATGAAAAACTGTTTTTT.

V usage is TRBV7-9 and J usage is TRBJ2-7, with 9 bases fitting TRBD2. This CDR3 is 15 amino acids long. V was pared by 5 bases and J by 2 bases, with 7 bases of the junction left unmatched. Looked up from germline, CDR1 is SEHNR and CDR2 is FQNEAQ (reference sequence). The CDR3 is CASSPQGLAPYEQYF. CDR3 DNA: TGTGCCAGCAGCCCCCAGGGACTAGCCCCCTACGAGCAGTACTTC.

Here the CDR3 DNA reads TGTGCCAGCAGCTTAGGGTACACCGGGGAGCTGTTTTTT. It encodes CASSLGYTGELFF. The J gene is TRBJ2-2, the V gene TRBV13; D gene unclear. The germline V gene has CDR1 PRHDT and CDR2 FYEKMQ (reference sequence). The ends were cut back, 0 bases at V and 3 bases at J, with 2 bases in the middle. This CDR3 has 13 residues. Full variable domain (remainder filled in from reference TRBV13 and TRBJ2-2): AAGVIQSPRHLIKEKRETATLKCYPIPRHDTVYWYQQGPGQDPQFLISFYEKMQSDKGSIPDRFSAQQFSDYHSELNMSSLELGDSALYFCASSLGYTGELFFGEGSRLTVL.

The rearrangement links TRBV27 to TRBJ1-5; D unresolved. Germline V CDR1 and CDR2: MNHEY, SMNVEV (reference sequence). V was trimmed by 6 bases and J by 3 bases, leaving 12 bases between them. The CDR3 covers 14 residues. CDR3 in amino acids: CASRPRVPNQPQHF. CDR3 nucleotides: TGTGCCAGCAGGCCGCGGGTTCCCAATCAGCCCCAGCATTTT.

This chain joins TRBV5-6 and TRBJ1-4; TRBD1 matches at 7 bases. This CDR3 has 13 amino acids. Germline V CDR1 and CDR2: SGHDT, YYEEEE. V shed 4 bases, J shed 11 bases, and the junction held 8 bases outside the gene matches. The CDR3, as DNA: TGTGCCAGCAGCCTCGGGACAGCAGACAAACTGTTTTTT. As protein: CASSLGTADKLFF. Combining the CDR3 with reference TRBV5-6 and TRBJ1-4 gives the whole variable domain DAGVTQSPTHLIKTRGQQVTLRCSPKSGHDTVSWYQQALGQGPQFIFQYYEEEERQRGNFPDRFSGHQFPNYSSELNVNALLLGDSALYLCASSLGTADKLFFGSGTQLSVL.

This clone was picked up a small number of times. V usage is TRBV30 and J usage is TRBJ2-7; D ambiguous. V lost 3 bases, J lost 5 bases, and 14 bases lay in between. The CDR3 has 13 residues. Germline V gene data show CDR1 as GTSNPN and CDR2 as SVGIG (reference sequence). CDR3 DNA sequence: TGTGCCTGGAGCCTCCTGGGGTCCAACGAGCAGTACTTC. Protein product: CAWSLLGSNEQYF.

This clone came up a few times. This sequence joins TRBV29-1 and TRBJ2-2; D gene ambiguous. CDR3 length: 13 residues. Trimming left V 4 bases short and J 0 bases short, with 6 bases between. CDR1 SQVTM and CDR2 ANQGSEA come from the germline V gene. The CDR3 sequence: CSVVESNTGELFF. The CDR3 DNA reads as TGCAGCGTTGTAGAATCGAACACCGGGGAGCTGTTTTTT.

CDR3 region: CASSQTGNQPQHF. The CDR3 DNA follows: TGTGCCAGCAGCCAGACAGGGAATCAGCCCCAGCATTTT. The J gene is TRBJ1-5, the V gene TRBV5-6, with TRBD1 identical over 7 bases. V shed 4 bases, J shed 4 bases, and the junction held 2 bases outside the gene matches. The V gene's germline CDR1 is SGHDT and CDR2 YYEEEE. The CDR3 consists of 13 residues.

The CDR3 here is CASSTPPREFF. The CDR3 DNA reads TGTGCCAGCAGTACACCCCCCAGGGAGTTCTTC. This chain uses TRBV6-5 with TRBJ2-1; D is perhaps TRBD1 (5 bases). V shed 5 bases and J shed 14 bases, with 13 bases lying between them. This CDR3 has 11 residues. The germline V gene has CDR1 MNHEY and CDR2 SVGAGI.

The chain has TRBV29-1 and TRBJ1-1, with 7 bases aligning to TRBD1. V was clipped by 5 bases and J by 1 base; unmatched bases: 7. This CDR3 contains 14 residues. Germline V gives CDR1 SQVTM, CDR2 ANQGSEA. The CDR3 nucleotides are TGCAGCGTTCTCGGGCAGGGGGGGAACACTGAAGCTTTCTTT. Protein: CSVLGQGGNTEAFF.

This clone has more than one count but fewer than ten. The gene calls are TRBV29-1 and TRBJ2-7; 8 nucleotides line up with TRBD1. The germline V gene encodes CDR1 SQVTM and CDR2 ANQGSEA. V lost 5 bases, J lost 3 bases, and 12 bases stayed unmatched. CDR3 length equals 15 residues. The CDR3 here is CSVKVGTGGNYEQYF. CDR3 DNA sequence: TGCAGCGTTAAAGTCGGAACAGGGGGGAACTACGAGCAGTACTTC.

This clone was seen only a few times. This chain links TRBV19 with TRBJ2-2, with D unresolved. The CDR3 has 14 amino acids. The V gene lost 3 bases and the J gene lost 0 bases, with 5 bases spanning the gap. CDR1 is LNHDA and CDR2 is SQIVND in the germline V gene (reference sequence). Here the CDR3 reads CASSMGSNTGELFF. Written as DNA, the CDR3 is TGTGCCAGTAGTATGGGGTCGAACACCGGGGAGCTGTTTTTT.

The V and J genes are TRBV27 and TRBJ2-1, with 9 bases that match TRBD1. Looked up from germline, CDR1 is MNHEY and CDR2 is SMNVEV (reference sequence). The CDR3 is 19 residues long. The ends lost 5 bases at V and 5 bases at J; junction bases unmatched: 19. CDR3 DNA sequence: TGTGCCAGCAGTCCCGGGGACAGGGAGGGAACTCGGCCCGACAATGAGCAGTTCTTC. It specifies CASSPGDREGTRPDNEQFF.